This T cell receptor beta chain comes out of a study of shared clonotypes between healthy human individuals. General study findings and limits: Naive subsets tended to show greater estimated richness than memory subsets. Against clonotypes common to all four donors, non-shared ones had lower generation probabilities. Tissues were not sampled, only blood, and their repertoires likely differ. Between a few donors, naive CD4 clonotypes were shared at a level of approximately 5%.

Produced via immunoSEQ multiplex PCR; TCRdb's table is partial and in-frame only. The table has 1.4 million to 1.5 million clones, more than 95% seen once. This CDR3 is built from 14 residues. Trimming took 0 bases from V and 3 from J, leaving 7 bases between them. In germline, CDR1 is LGHNA, CDR2 YSLEER. This clone was counted once. Its antigen remains unknown. The sequenced sample consisted of naive CD4+ T cells sorted from blood. Noted subset: CD45RA+ positively selected. The receptor was derived from a man aged 25-45 years in good health. V and J are TRBV4-3 and TRBJ2-3, with D hard to call. CDR3 coding DNA: TGCGCCAGCAGCCAAGATCCGGCAACAGATACGCAGTATTTT. Its translation: CASSQDPATDTQYF.